The rows below give T cell receptor beta chains drawn from one sample of a study of preoperative IRX-2 immunotherapy in early breast cancer. Sequencing was performed with immunoSEQ multiplex PCR; in TCRdb, only in-frame clones are kept and a portion is missing. The data hold under 30,000 clones, with 85% to 90% observed a single time. The sample here was tumor tissue, taken after IRX-2 immunotherapy. These receptors all come from a human donor with breast cancer. Both conserved end residues are part of each CDR3. A D gene is named only where the DNA matches it firmly. Size values are once, few and many counts, or a class for expanded clones, and some rows have none.

clone size,J gene,D gene,V gene,CDR3 DNA,CDR3 protein
-,TRBJ1-2,TRBD1,TRBV7-8,TGTGCCAGCAGCTTAAGTGGGACAGGGGTCGACTATGGCTACACCTTC,CASSLSGTGVDYGYTF
-,TRBJ1-1,-,TRBV19,TGTGCCAGTAGTATGATTGGGGAAACTGAAGCTTTCTTT,CASSMIGETEAFF
-,TRBJ1-3,-,TRBV7-9,TGTGCAGGATCCGGGACAACTTCTGGAAACACCATATATTTT,CAGSGTTSGNTIYF
few,TRBJ1-1,-,TRBV19,TGTGCCAGTAGCCGGATGAACACTGAAGCTTTCTTT,CASSRMNTEAFF
-,TRBJ2-5,TRBD1,TRBV18,TGTGCCAGCTCAGACAGGGTTCGAGAGACCCAGTACTTC,CASSDRVRETQYF
-,TRBJ1-5,-,TRBV19,TGTGCCAGTAGTATAGGAGTCCAGGGAAGCAATCAGCCCCAGCATTTT,CASSIGVQGSNQPQHF
-,TRBJ2-1,-,TRBV13,TGTGCCAGCAGCTTCGAACCCCATGAGCAGTTCTTC,CASSFEPHEQFF
few,TRBJ1-4,TRBD1,TRBV4-1,TGCGCCAGCAGCCAAGGGGACAGAAGTAATGAAAAACTGTTTTTT,CASSQGDRSNEKLFF
-,TRBJ1-3,-,TRBV10-2,TGCGCCAGCAGGCAACAGGGCTCCGCTGGAAACACCATATATTTT,CASRQQGSAGNTIYF
-,TRBJ2-1,-,TRBV29-1,TGCAGCGCTATACCCCCGGGAATCAGGACCAATGAGCAGTTCTTC,CSAIPPGIRTNEQFF
-,TRBJ2-7,-,TRBV27,TGTGCCAGCAGTCCCCGCGGATCCTACGAGCAGTACTTC,CASSPRGSYEQYF
-,TRBJ2-7,-,TRBV5-5,TGTGCCAGCAGCTTGGTGGGGGAAGGATCCTACGAGCAGTACTTC,CASSLVGEGSYEQYF
few,TRBJ2-7,-,TRBV29-1,TGCAGCGTGACCGGGACGGAGAGCTCCTACGAGCAGTACTTC,CSVTGTESSYEQYF
-,TRBJ2-1,-,TRBV9,TGTGCCAGCAGCGTAGGAGGGGGCTCCTACAATGAGCAGTTCTTC,CASSVGGGSYNEQFF
-,TRBJ1-5,-,TRBV15,TGTGCCACCAGCCAGGCTTTCAATCAGCCCCAGCATTTT,CATSQAFNQPQHF
-,TRBJ1-1,-,TRBV2,TGTGCCAGCAGTGAAGTGGAGACTGAAGCTTTCTTT,CASSEVETEAFF
-,TRBJ1-2,-,TRBV28,TGTGCCAGCAGCTCCCGGGTTAACTATGGCTACACCTTC,CASSSRVNYGYTF
-,TRBJ2-1,TRBD2,TRBV12-5,TGTGCTAGTGGTCTCTTTGGACTAGCGGTGAAGGGTTATGAGCAGTTCTTC,CASGLFGLAVKGYEQFF
once,TRBJ1-6,TRBD1,TRBV18,TGTGCCAGCTCACCTACGGGACAGGCCAATTCACCCCTCCACTTT,CASSPTGQANSPLHF
-,TRBJ2-1,TRBD2,TRBV4-3,TGCGCCAGCAGCCACAAAAAGACTAGCGGGGGGGACAATGAGCAGTTCTTC,CASSHKKTSGGDNEQFF
once,TRBJ1-3,-,TRBV4-3,TGCGCCAGCAGCCAAGAGGGAAACACCATATATTTT,CASSQEGNTIYF
-,TRBJ2-7,TRBD1,TRBV7-9,TGTGCCAGCAGCCTAGGACAGGGGGCAGCGGGGGAGCAGTACTTC,CASSLGQGAAGEQYF
once,TRBJ2-7,-,TRBV19,TGTGCCAGTAGTAGCGCGGGGCCCTCCTACGAGCAGTACTTC,CASSSAGPSYEQYF
-,TRBJ1-4,TRBD1,TRBV25-1,TGTGCCAGCAGGTCGCAGGGGGAGGTAAAACTGTTCTTT,CASRSQGEVKLFF
few,TRBJ2-3,TRBD1,TRBV15,TGTGCCACCAGCGCGTCCGGACAGGGTACAGATACGCAGTATTTT,CATSASGQGTDTQYF
-,TRBJ1-5,-,TRBV15,TGTGCCACCAGCAGAGATCGGGTGGGAGGTAATCAGCCCCAGCATTTT,CATSRDRVGGNQPQHF
-,TRBJ1-1,-,TRBV30,TGTGCCTGGAGACAGTACACTGAAGCTTTCTTT,CAWRQYTEAFF
-,TRBJ2-6,-,TRBV6-6,TGTGCCAGCAGTTACCGGAGGGGAACTGGGGCCAACGTCCTGACTTTC,CASSYRRGTGANVLTF
once,TRBJ1-3,-,TRBV7-6,TGTGCCAGCAGCTTAGTGGCCCCGGGGGACTATGGAAACACCATATATTTT,CASSLVAPGDYGNTIYF
-,TRBJ2-7,-,TRBV15,TGTGCCACCAGCAATCAGTACGAGCAGTACTTC,CATSNQYEQYF
-,TRBJ1-1,TRBD1,TRBV19,TGTGCCAGTGATACAGGGGGCGTCTACACTGAAGCTTTCTTT,CASDTGGVYTEAFF
-,TRBJ2-5,TRBD1,TRBV28,TGTGCCGGCAGTCGGGGACAGATCCGGGAGACCCAGTACTTC,CAGSRGQIRETQYF
-,TRBJ2-4,TRBD2,TRBV29-1,TGCAGCGTTGAAGTACGACTAGCGGGAGCGGGCAAAAACATTCAGTACTTC,CSVEVRLAGAGKNIQYF
-,TRBJ2-5,-,TRBV5-1,TGCGCCAGCAGCTCGGTCGGGAGAGAGGAAGAGACCCAGTACTTC,CASSSVGREEETQYF
-,TRBJ2-7,-,TRBV6-5,TGTGCCAGCAGTTTTGGGGTTGAGCAGTACTTC,CASSFGVEQYF